This T cell receptor beta chain was profiled in a study of CD8+CD57+ T cells in acquired aplastic anemia. Patients sequenced had flow cytometry evidence of CD8+CD57+ cell expansion. Severe acquired aplastic anemia was present in every patient. This clonotype has a handful of counts. TCR beta VDJ and CDR3 profiles were obtained from a genomic DNA template. MiXCR, run by TCRdb on the reads, gives a single entry per CDR3 protein. The repertoire consists of about 200,000 distinct CDR3 sequences, with over 55% occurring once and the leading ten covering about 60%. Between the trimmed V and J ends, which lost 5 bases and 2 bases, there was a span of 19 bases. This CDR3 spans 16 amino acids. From germline, CDR1 is SGHTA and CDR2 FQGNSA.

Material for sequencing was sorted CD4+, CD8+, or CD8+CD57+ T cells (not recorded which) from PBMCs. The V and J genes are TRBV7-2 and TRBJ2-7; either TRBD1 or TRBD2 may fit D (7 bases each). The clonotype was recovered from a human donor with aplastic anemia. The CDR3 spells CASSGPGGAGTYEQYF. The CDR3, as DNA: TGTGCCAGCAGCGGACCAGGGGGGGCAGGGACCTACGAGCAGTACTTC.